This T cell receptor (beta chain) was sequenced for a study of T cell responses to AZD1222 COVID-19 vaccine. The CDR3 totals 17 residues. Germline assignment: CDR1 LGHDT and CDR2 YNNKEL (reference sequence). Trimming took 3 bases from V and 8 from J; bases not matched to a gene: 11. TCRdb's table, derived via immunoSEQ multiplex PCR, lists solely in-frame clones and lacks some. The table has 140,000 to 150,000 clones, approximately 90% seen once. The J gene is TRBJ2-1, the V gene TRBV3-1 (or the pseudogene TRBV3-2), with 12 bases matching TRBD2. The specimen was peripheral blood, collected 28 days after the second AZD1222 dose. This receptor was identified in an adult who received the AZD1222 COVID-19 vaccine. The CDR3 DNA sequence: TGTGCCAGCAGCCAGTTCCTCCTAGCGGGAGGGGCCGATGAGCAGTTCTTC. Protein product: CASSQFLLAGGADEQFF.